This T cell receptor (beta chain) was captured by sequencing in a study of T-cell reconstitution after alpha-beta-depleted transplantation in children (dated by TCRdb to about 2016). Concerning the study at large: Using TCR repertoire profiling, the study followed T-cell immune reconstitution in a quantitative way in children after TCRalphabeta/CD19-depleted allogeneic hematopoietic cell transplantation. Summary of the overall study and its limitations: Apparently early alphabetaT-cell count recovery about two months after transplant reportedly relied on only several hundred rapidly expanded clones derived from non-depleted graft cells. In some patients, the high TCRbeta diversity seen at day 60 was put down to recipient T cells and intrathymic progenitors that had survived conditioning. Over the following months the frequencies of hyperexpanded clones went down, and after one year T-cell counts and TCRbeta diversity were mostly credited to newly produced T cells.

Library method: PCR. Sequencing relied on an Illumina HiSeq 2500. Molecular barcoding was employed in the preparation of TCR libraries, with unique molecular identifiers being used to normalize TCRbeta repertoire quantification. The public reads were reanalyzed by TCRdb: fastp trimming at Q25, MiXCR alignment, in-frame beta chains only. Each record represents a unique CDR3 protein, reported with the most common genes and DNA among its rows. Across this sample there are 500,000 to 650,000 distinct CDR3 sequences, with 10% to 15% seen only once. Clones ranked in the top ten supply about 2.2% of the sample. The table lists this clonotype with a few counts. No antigen is known for it. Base-call qualities are not available, and no considerably larger clone is one nucleotide away. The germline V gene specifies SGHAT as CDR1 and FQNNGV as CDR2. From the cysteine up to the phenylalanine, the CDR3 has a length of 15 residues. Of all the DNA, just the CDR3 is kept, 45 bases in frame from base 1. V has 4 bases trimmed and J has 4 bases trimmed; junction bases matching no gene number 8.

The treatment or condition label here, explained by the study, means: allogeneic hematopoietic cell transplantation with graft depleted of TCRalphabeta T cells and CD19 B cells. TCRalphabeta/CD19-depleted allogeneic hematopoietic cell grafts were given to the transplant recipients, all of whom were children. This receptor was identified in a male patient between 10 and 17 years old who had a stem cell transplant for acute myeloid leukemia, so the T cells may come from the graft donor. The chain couples TRBV11-2 to TRBJ2-3, with 7 junctional bases fitting TRBD2. Sequences were derived from PBMCs, mostly from graft donor cells, sampled 360 days after TCRalphabeta/CD19-depleted stem cell transplant. This receptor carries the CDR3 CASSSGGSLPDTQYF. The nucleotides are TGTGCCAGCAGCTCGGGAGGCTCCCTGCCAGATACGCAGTATTTT.